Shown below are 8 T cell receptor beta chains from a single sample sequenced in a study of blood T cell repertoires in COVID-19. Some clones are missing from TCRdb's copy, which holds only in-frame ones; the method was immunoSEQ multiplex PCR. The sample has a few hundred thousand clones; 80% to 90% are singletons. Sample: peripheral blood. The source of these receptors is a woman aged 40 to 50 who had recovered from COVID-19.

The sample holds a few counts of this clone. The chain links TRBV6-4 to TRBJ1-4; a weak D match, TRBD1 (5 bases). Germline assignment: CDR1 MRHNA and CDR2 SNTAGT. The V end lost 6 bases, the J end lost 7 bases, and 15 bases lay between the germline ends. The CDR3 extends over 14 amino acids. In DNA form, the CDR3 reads TGTGCCAGCAGCCCCACGGGCGGGGGTGAAAAACTGTTTTTT. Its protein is CASSPTGGGEKLFF.

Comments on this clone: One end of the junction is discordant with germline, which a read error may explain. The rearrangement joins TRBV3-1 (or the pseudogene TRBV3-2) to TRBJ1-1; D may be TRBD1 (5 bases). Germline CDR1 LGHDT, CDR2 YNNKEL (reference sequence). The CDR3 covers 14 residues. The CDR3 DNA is TGTGCCCGCAGCCGGCGGGGGGGGGACACTGAAGCTTTCTTT. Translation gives CARSRRGGDTEAFF.

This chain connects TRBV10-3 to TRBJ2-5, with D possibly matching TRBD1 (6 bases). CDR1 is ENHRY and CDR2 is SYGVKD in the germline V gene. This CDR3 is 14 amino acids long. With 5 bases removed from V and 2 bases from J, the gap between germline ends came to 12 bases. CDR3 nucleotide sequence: TGTGCCATCAGTCAACAGGGCGGTCAAGAGACCCAGTACTTC. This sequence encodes CAISQQGGQETQYF.

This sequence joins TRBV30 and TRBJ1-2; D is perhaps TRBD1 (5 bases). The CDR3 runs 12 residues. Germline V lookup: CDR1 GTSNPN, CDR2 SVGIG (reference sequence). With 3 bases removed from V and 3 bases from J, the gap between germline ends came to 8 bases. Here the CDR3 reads CAWRDIDYGYTF. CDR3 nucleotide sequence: TGTGCCTGGAGGGACATCGACTATGGCTACACCTTC. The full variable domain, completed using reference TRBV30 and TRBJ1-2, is SQTIHQWPATLVQPVGSPLSLECTVEGTSNPNLYWYRQAAGRGLQLLFYSVGIGQISSEVPQNLSASRPQDRQFILSSKKLLLSDSGFYLCAWRDIDYGYTFGSGTRLTVV.

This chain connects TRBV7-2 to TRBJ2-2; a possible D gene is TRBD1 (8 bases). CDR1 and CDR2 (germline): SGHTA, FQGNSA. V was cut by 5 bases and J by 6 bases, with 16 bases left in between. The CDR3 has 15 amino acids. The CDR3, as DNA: TGTGCCAGCAGCCTCAAACAGGGGGGGGCCGGGGAGCTGTTTTTT. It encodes CASSLKQGGAGELFF.

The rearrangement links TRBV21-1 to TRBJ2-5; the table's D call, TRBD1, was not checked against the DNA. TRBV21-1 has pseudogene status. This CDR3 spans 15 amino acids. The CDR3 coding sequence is TGTGCCAGCATCAGCCTAGGGGACAGGGGACAGACCCAGTACTTC. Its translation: CASISLGDRGQTQYF.

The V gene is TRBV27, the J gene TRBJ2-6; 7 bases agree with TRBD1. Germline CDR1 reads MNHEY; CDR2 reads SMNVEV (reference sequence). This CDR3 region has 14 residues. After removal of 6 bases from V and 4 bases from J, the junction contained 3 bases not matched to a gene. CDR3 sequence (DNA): TGTGCCAGCAGGACAGGGACCGGGGCCAACGTCCTGACTTTC. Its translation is CASRTGTGANVLTF.

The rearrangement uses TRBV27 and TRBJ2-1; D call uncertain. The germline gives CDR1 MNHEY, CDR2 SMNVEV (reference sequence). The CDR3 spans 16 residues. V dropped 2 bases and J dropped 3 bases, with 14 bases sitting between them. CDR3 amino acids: CASSLRMRLDYNEQFF. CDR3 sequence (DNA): TGTGCCAGCAGTTTAAGAATGAGGCTAGACTACAATGAGCAGTTCTTC.